These 8 T cell receptor beta chains were sequenced from one sample in a study of CD8 T cells in ankylosing spondylitis. TCRdb re-called the 5' RACE reads through MiXCR, storing one row per CDR3 protein. The repertoire has 130,000 to 150,000 distinct CDR3 sequences, 8% to 9% of them found once; the top ten carry 6% to 8%. The sample comprised synovial fluid, either unsorted or a sorted T cell fraction (not recorded which). The source of these receptors is a male donor with ankylosing spondylitis.

The gene calls are TRBV7-2 and TRBJ2-1; 9 bases agree with TRBD2. The trim removed 4 bases at V and 2 bases at J, leaving 6 bases unmatched. The CDR3 length is 16 residues. From germline, CDR1 is SGHTA and CDR2 FQGNSA. The DNA for the CDR3 is TGTGCCAGCAGCTCGATTAGCGGGAGAGCCTACAATGAGCAGTTCTTC. It codes for CASSSISGRAYNEQFF.

This chain uses TRBV13 with TRBJ2-3; 7 bases line up with TRBD2. This CDR3 contains 16 residues. CDR1 and CDR2 (germline): PRHDT, FYEKMQ (reference sequence). The ends lost 2 bases at V and 0 bases at J; junction bases unmatched: 5. Here the CDR3 DNA reads TGTGCCAGCAGCTTATCGGGAGGCGGGAGCACAGATACGCAGTATTTT. It translates to CASSLSGGGSTDTQYF.

This chain uses TRBV18 with TRBJ2-5; D is uncertain. Trimming took off 0 bases at V and 4 bases at J, with 9 bases between the two ends. Germline-derived CDR1 and CDR2 are KGHSH and LQKENI. The CDR3 runs 14 residues. The CDR3: CASSPPSERETQYF. The CDR3 DNA is TGTGCCAGCTCACCACCCTCAGAGCGAGAGACCCAGTACTTC.

In this sample, this clonotype turned up many times. This chain joins TRBV6-5 and TRBJ1-1, with a tentative D call TRBD1 (5 bases). Germline assignment: CDR1 MNHEY and CDR2 SVGAGI. Trimming removed 5 bases at V and 1 base at J, with 11 bases between. This CDR3 is built from 14 residues. The CDR3 loop is CASSHLGANTEAFF. CDR3 DNA: TGTGCCAGCAGTCACCTCGGGGCGAACACTGAAGCTTTCTTT.

The table lists this clonotype with many counts. The chain combines TRBV5-6 with TRBJ2-7; D is undetermined. From germline, CDR1 is SGHDT and CDR2 YYEEEE. Trimming pared 4 bases from V and 2 bases from J, leaving 7 bases between. The CDR3 totals 12 residues. The CDR3 nucleotides are TGTGCCAGCAGCGCTGGGACCTACGAGCAGTACTTC. Translated: CASSAGTYEQYF.

This clonotype was counted between two and nine times. V usage is TRBV9 and J usage is TRBJ2-5; perhaps TRBD2 as D (6 bases). V was pared by 4 bases and J by 4 bases, with 20 bases between. CDR3 length: 16 amino acids. Germline V lookup: CDR1 SGDLS, CDR2 YYNGEE. The CDR3 coding sequence is TGTGCCAGCAGCCCCACCGGGAGTTCCGGAGGAGAGACCCAGTACTTC. This translates into CASSPTGSSGGETQYF. Complete variable domain (other parts from reference TRBV9 and TRBJ2-5): DSGVTQTPKHLITATGQRVTLRCSPRSGDLSVYWYQQSLDQGLQFLIQYYNGEERAKGNILERFSAQQFPDLHSELNLSSLELGDSALYFCASSPTGSSGGETQYFGPGTRLLVL.

This clonotype was counted many times. The rearrangement uses TRBV6-2 or TRBV6-3 and TRBJ2-4; D call uncertain. Germline CDR1 reads MNHEY; CDR2 reads SVGEGT. The CDR3 is 16 residues long. V was shortened by 1 base and J by 0 bases, with 10 bases between the two germline ends. For the CDR3, the DNA is TGTGCCAGCAGTTACTTCAGGAATGTAGCCAAAAACATTCAGTACTTC. Protein product: CASSYFRNVAKNIQYF.

Only a few counts were recorded for this clonotype. CDR3 bases: TGCAGTGCCACAGGGGCCCTCCAAGAGACCCAGTACTTC. Protein sequence: CSATGALQETQYF. The chain couples TRBV20-1 to TRBJ2-5; TRBD1 agrees at 7 bases. There are 13 residues in the CDR3. Germline CDR1 is DFQATT and CDR2 is SNEGSKA (reference sequence). With V trimmed by 6 bases and J by 1 base, 5 bases remained unmatched.